This T cell receptor beta chain was recovered during a study of T cells expressing NK-cell markers. Study information: Sorted T-cell subsets CD3+CD56+NKG2C+, CD3+CD56+NKG2C- and CD3+CD56-NKG2C+ were TCR beta-sequenced. One of the eight sequenced donors was seronegative, whereas the other seven were HCMV-seropositive.

There are 14 residues in the CDR3. Looked up from germline, CDR1 is MNHNY and CDR2 is SVGAGI (reference sequence). One entry per CDR3 protein, without DNA, is what TCRdb gives after re-calling the 5' RACE reads. The record lists around 470,000 distinct CDR3 sequences, of which the ten most abundant hold 1.4% to 1.5%. The sample comprised blood T cells: a sorted CD56 or NKG2C T cell subset, CD4+ or CD8+ T cells, or bulk PBMC T cells (not recorded which). V usage is TRBV6-6 and J usage is TRBJ1-1; the TRBD1 assignment by TCRdb is unverifiable without DNA. This receptor was obtained from a woman aged 45 to 65 in good health. CDR3 amino acids: CASCIRQGPSEAFF.